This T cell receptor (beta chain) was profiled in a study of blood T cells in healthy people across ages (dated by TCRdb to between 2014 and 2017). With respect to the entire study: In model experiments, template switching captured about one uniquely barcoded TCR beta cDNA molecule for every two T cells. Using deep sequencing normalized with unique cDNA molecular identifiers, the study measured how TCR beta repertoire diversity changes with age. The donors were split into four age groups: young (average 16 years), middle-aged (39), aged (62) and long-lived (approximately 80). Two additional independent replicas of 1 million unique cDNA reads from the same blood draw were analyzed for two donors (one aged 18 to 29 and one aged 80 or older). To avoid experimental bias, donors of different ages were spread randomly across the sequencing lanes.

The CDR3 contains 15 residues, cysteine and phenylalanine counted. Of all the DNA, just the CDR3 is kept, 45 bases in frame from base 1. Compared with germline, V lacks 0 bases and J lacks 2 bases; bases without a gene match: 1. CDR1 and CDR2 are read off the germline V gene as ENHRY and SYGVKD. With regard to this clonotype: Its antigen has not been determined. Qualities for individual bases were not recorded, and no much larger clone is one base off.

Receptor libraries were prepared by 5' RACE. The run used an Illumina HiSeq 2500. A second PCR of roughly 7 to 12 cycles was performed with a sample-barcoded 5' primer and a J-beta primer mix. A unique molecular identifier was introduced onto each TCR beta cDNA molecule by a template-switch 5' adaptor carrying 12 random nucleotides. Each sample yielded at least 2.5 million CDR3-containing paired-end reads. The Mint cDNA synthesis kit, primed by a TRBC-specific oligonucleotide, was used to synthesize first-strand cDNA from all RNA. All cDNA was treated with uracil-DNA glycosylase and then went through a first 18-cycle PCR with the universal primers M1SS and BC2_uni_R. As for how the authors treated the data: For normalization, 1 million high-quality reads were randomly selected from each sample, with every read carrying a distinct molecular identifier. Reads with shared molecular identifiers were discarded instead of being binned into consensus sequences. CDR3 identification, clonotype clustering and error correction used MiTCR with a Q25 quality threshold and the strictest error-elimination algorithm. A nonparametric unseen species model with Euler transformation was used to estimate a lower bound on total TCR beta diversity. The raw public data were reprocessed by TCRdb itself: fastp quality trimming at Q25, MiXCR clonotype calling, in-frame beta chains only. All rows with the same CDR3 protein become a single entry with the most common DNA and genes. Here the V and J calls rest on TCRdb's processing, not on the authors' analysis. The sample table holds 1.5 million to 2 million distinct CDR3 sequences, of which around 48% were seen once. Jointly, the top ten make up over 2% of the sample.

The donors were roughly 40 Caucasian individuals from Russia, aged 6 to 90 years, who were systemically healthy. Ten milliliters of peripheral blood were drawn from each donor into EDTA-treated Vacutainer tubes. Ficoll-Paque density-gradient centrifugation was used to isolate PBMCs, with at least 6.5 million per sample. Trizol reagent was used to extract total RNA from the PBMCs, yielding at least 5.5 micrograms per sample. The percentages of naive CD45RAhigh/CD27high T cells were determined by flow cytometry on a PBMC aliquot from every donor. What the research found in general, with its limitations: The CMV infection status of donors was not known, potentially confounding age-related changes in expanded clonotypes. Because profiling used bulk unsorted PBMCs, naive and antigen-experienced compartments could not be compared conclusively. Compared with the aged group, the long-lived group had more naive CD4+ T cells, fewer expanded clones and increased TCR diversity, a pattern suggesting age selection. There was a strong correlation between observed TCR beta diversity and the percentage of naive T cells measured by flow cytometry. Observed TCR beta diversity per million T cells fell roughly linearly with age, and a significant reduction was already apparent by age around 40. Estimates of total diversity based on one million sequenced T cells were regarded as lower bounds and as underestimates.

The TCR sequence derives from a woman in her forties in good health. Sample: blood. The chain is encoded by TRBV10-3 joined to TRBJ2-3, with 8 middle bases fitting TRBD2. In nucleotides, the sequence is TGTGCCATCAGTGAGTCGGGACTAGTCACAGATACGCAGTATTTT. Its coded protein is CAISESGLVTDTQYF.